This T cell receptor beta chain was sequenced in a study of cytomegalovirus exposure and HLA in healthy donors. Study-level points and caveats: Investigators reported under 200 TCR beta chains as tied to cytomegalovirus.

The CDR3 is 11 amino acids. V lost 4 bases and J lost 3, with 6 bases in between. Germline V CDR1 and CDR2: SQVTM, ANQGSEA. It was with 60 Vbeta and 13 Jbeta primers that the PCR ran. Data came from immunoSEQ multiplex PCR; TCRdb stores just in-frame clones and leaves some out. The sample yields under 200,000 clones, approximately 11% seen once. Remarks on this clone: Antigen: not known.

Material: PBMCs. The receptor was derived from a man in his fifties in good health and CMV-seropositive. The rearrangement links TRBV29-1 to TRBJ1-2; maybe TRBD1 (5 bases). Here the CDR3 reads CSVGDYYGYTF. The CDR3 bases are TGCAGCGTTGGGGACTACTATGGCTACACCTTC.